What follows are 15 T cell receptor beta chains derived from one specimen sequenced in a study of blood T cell repertoires in COVID-19. The table came from immunoSEQ multiplex PCR; TCRdb's copy has only in-frame clones and leaves some out. The sample consists of about 280,000 clones, 83% of them appearing once. Sequencing was performed on peripheral blood. All receptors come from a woman aged 50 to 60 who had recovered from COVID-19.

V gene TRBV4-3 combines with J gene TRBJ2-2; 12 bases agree with TRBD2. The CDR3 sequence is 21 residues long. V was pared by 0 bases and J by 2 bases, with 13 bases of the junction left unmatched. Looked up from germline, CDR1 is LGHNA and CDR2 is YSLEER. This CDR3 reads CASSQEPPRSSGRENTGELFF. CDR3 DNA: TGCGCCAGCAGCCAAGAACCCCCTCGATCTAGCGGGAGGGAAAACACCGGGGAGCTGTTTTTT.

The V and J genes are TRBV5-4 and TRBJ2-7; 14 bases are a match to TRBD2. This CDR3 contains 14 residues. Germline CDR1 is SGHNT and CDR2 is YYREEE (reference sequence). V lost 9 bases to trimming and J lost 1 base; unmatched junction nucleotides: 3. The DNA for the CDR3 is TGTGCCACCGGGACTAGCGGGGGATCCTACGAGCAGTACTTC. Protein: CATGTSGGSYEQYF.

The count of this clone is one. The junction departs from germline at one end; a sequencing error may be responsible. The chain uses TRBV9 and TRBJ2-7, with 10 bases aligning to TRBD2. The CDR3 has 15 amino acids. The V gene's germline CDR1 is SGDLS and CDR2 YYNGEE. The CDR3 DNA reads TGTGCCCGCAGCGTAGAAGCGGGGGGGGTCTACGAGCAGTACTTC. Its translation is CARSVEAGGVYEQYF.

As for this clone: Distinct nucleotide sequences in the sample also encode this CDR3. This chain connects TRBV28 to TRBJ1-2; a weak D match, TRBD1 (6 bases). This CDR3 contains 13 residues. CDR1 is MDHEN and CDR2 is SYDVKM in the germline V gene. V lost 4 bases, J lost 4 bases, and 10 bases lay in between. CDR3 sequence: CASSSGQSYGYTF. The CDR3 DNA is TGTGCCAGCAGTTCAGGACAGAGCTATGGCTACACCTTC.

A word on this clone: The germline gene is not matched at one end of the junction; a read error may be the cause. The chain has TRBV4-1 and TRBJ1-6; D unresolved. The CDR3 runs to 14 residues. Germline V CDR1 and CDR2: MGHRA, YSYEKL. The CDR3 sequence is CASSQESGRSTLHF. The DNA of the CDR3 is TGCGCCAGCAGCCAAGAGTCAGGCCGTTCAACCCTCCACTTT.

The chain recombines TRBV4-2 with TRBJ2-3; the D gene is possibly TRBD2 (5 bases). Trimming shortened V by 4 bases and J by 2 bases, and 10 bases separated the two germline ends. CDR3 length equals 14 residues. Germline loops: CDR1 LGHNA, CDR2 YNFKEQ. CDR3 residues: CASSLGLYTDTQYF. Written as DNA, the CDR3 is TGTGCCAGCAGCCTTGGACTTTACACAGATACGCAGTATTTT.

The V and J genes are TRBV6-2 or TRBV6-3 and TRBJ1-4; 7 positions match TRBD1. J was trimmed by 8 bases and V by 6 bases; bases with no gene match: 9. The germline CDR1 and CDR2 sequences are MNHEY and SVGEGT. The CDR3 length is 14 residues. CDR3 sequence: CASRPSGGEEKLFF. The CDR3 DNA reads TGTGCCAGCAGGCCTTCAGGGGGAGAAGAAAAACTGTTTTTT.

This clone was counted a few times. The rearrangement links TRBV4-3 to TRBJ1-6, with no clear D. The V and J ends lost 3 bases and 6 bases respectively, with 24 bases between them. Germline values: CDR1 LGHNA, CDR2 YSLEER. This CDR3 is built from 19 residues. The CDR3 is CASSHSDKPNPDGNSPLHF. CDR3 bases: TGCGCCAGCAGCCATTCTGACAAGCCTAACCCGGATGGTAATTCACCCCTCCACTTT.

The table lists this clone with a count of one. The chain joins TRBV27 to TRBJ1-6, with D hard to call. The germline CDR1 and CDR2 sequences are MNHEY and SMNVEV (reference sequence). The CDR3 extends over 15 amino acids. The V end was cut by 0 bases, the J end by 6 bases, with 9 bases between. In DNA form, the CDR3 reads TGTGCCAGCAGTTTATCAGGACTCCCTAATTCACCCCTCCACTTT. The encoded protein is CASSLSGLPNSPLHF.

As DNA, the CDR3 is TGTGCCAGCAGTTCTGACAGCCTAGCTAACTATGGCTACACCTTC. It encodes CASSSDSLANYGYTF. The gene calls are TRBV6-2 or TRBV6-3 and TRBJ1-2; D is possibly TRBD1 (5 bases). Per the germline V gene, CDR1 is MNHEY and CDR2 is SVGEGT. CDR3 size: 15 residues. Trimming shortened V by 4 bases and J by 0 bases, and 12 bases separated the two germline ends.

V is TRBV15 and J is TRBJ1-4, with D unclear. CDR3 length: 13 amino acids. V dropped 5 bases and J dropped 4 bases, with 8 bases sitting between them. Germline V gives CDR1 LNHNV, CDR2 YYDKDF (reference sequence). The chain's CDR3 is CATSRRGNEKLFF. The CDR3 region has the DNA TGTGCCACCAGCCGCCGGGGTAATGAAAAACTGTTTTTT.

V and J are TRBV10-3 and TRBJ1-1; TRBD1 aligns across 10 bases. Germline-derived CDR1 and CDR2 are ENHRY and SYGVKD. There are 17 residues in the CDR3. V was pared by 6 bases and J by 5 bases, with 15 bases of the junction left unmatched. For the CDR3, the DNA is TGTGCCATCAGCTTGACGATCCCGGGACAGGGGCGGACTGAAGCTTTCTTT. It specifies CAISLTIPGQGRTEAFF.

The gene calls are TRBV2 and TRBJ1-2, with 8 bases fitting TRBD1. CDR3 length equals 13 residues. V trimming: 7 bases; J trimming: 7 bases; junction bases outside the gene matches: 8. Germline lookup yields CDR1 SNHLY and CDR2 FYNNEI. The chain's CDR3 is CASNTRQGSGYTF. The CDR3 bases are TGTGCCAGCAATACCCGACAGGGGTCTGGCTACACCTTC.

The chain is built from TRBV3-1 (or the pseudogene TRBV3-2) and TRBJ2-5, with 9 bases aligning to TRBD2. This CDR3 has 17 residues. The germline CDR1 and CDR2 sequences are LGHDT and YNNKEL (reference sequence). J was trimmed by 5 bases and V by 1 base; bases with no gene match: 11. The CDR3 loop reads CASSQGSLREGVETQYF. The CDR3 nucleotides are TGTGCCAGCAGCCAAGGGTCTTTGCGGGAGGGGGTGGAGACCCAGTACTTC.

The genes are TRBV6-5 and TRBJ2-5; TRBD1 aligns across 10 bases. The CDR3 extends over 15 amino acids. Trimming removed 7 bases from V and 5 bases from J; junction bases left unmatched: 10. Germline V gives CDR1 MNHEY, CDR2 SVGAGI. CDR3 region: CASKKGQGSRETQYF. The CDR3 DNA reads TGTGCCAGCAAGAAGGGACAGGGGAGTCGGGAGACCCAGTACTTC.